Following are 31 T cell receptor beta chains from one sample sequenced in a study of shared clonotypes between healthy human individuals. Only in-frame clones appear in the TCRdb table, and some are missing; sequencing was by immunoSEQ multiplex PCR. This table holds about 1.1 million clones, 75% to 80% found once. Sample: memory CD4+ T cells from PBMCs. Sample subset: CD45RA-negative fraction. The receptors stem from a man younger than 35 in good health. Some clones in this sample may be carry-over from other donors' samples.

DNA of the CDR3: TGTGCCAGCAGCCGCAAGGATAATCAGCCCCAGCATTTT. Protein product: CASSRKDNQPQHF. The chain is built from TRBV5-5 and TRBJ1-5; D ambiguous. The V end lost 4 bases, the J end lost 4 bases, and 9 bases lay between the germline ends. This CDR3 has 13 amino acids. From germline, CDR1 is SGHKS and CDR2 YYEKEE (reference sequence).

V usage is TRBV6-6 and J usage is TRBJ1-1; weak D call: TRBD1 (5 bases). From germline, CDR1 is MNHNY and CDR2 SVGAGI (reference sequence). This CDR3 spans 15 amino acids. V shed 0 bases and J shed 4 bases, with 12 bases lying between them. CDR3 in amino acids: CASSYSAGSGTEAFF. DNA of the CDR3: TGTGCCAGCAGTTACTCCGCAGGGAGTGGCACTGAAGCTTTCTTT.

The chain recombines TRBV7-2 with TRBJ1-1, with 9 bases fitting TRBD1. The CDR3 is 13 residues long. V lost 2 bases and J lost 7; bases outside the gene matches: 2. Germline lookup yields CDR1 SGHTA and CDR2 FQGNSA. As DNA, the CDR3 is TGTGCCAGCAGCTTAACAGGGGGCCTTGAAGCTTTCTTT. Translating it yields CASSLTGGLEAFF.

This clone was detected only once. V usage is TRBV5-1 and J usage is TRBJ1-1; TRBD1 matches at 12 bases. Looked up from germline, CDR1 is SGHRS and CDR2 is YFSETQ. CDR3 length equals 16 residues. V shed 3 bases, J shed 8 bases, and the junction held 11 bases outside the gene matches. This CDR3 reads CASSYTGTGGDKEAFF. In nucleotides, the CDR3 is TGCGCCAGCAGCTATACCGGGACAGGGGGCGATAAGGAAGCTTTCTTT.

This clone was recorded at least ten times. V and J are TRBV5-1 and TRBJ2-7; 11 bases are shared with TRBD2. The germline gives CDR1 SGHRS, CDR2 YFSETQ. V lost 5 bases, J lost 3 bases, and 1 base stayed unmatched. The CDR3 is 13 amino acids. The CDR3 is CASSTSGSYEQYF. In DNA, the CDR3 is TGCGCCAGCAGTACTAGCGGGAGCTACGAGCAGTACTTC.

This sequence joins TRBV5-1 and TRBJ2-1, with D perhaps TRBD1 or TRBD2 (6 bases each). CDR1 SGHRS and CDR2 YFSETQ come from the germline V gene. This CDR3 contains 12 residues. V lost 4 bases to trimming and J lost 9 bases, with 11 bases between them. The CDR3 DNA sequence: TGCGCCAGCAGCCTGAAGGGGGGTGAGCAGTTCTTC. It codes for CASSLKGGEQFF. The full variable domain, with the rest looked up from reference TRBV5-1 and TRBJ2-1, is KAGVTQTPRYLIKTRGQQVTLSCSPISGHRSVSWYQQTPGQGLQFLFEYFSETQRNKGNFPGRFSGRQFSNSRSEMNVSTLELGDSALYLCASSLKGGEQFFGPGTRLTVL.

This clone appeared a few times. The CDR3 loop is CASSSSTSPNTEAFF. CDR3 nucleotides: TGTGCCAGCAGTTCCTCAACCTCACCGAACACTGAAGCTTTCTTT. The chain recombines TRBV27 with TRBJ1-1; D remains ambiguous. CDR1 is MNHEY, CDR2 SMNVEV, per germline (reference sequence). Trimming removed 4 bases from V and 1 base from J, with 13 bases in between. The CDR3 has 15 amino acids.

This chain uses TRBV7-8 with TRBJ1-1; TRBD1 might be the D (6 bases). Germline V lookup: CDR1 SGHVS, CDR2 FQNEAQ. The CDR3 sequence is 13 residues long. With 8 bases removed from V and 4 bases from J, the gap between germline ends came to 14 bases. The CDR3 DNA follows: TGTGCCAGCGGGAGACAGGAGTTCACTGAAGCTTTCTTT. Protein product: CASGRQEFTEAFF.

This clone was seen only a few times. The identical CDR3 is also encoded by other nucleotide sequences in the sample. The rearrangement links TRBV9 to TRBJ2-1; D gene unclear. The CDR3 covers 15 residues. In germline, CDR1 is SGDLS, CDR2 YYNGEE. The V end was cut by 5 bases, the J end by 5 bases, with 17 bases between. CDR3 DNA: TGTGCCAGCAGTCCTCGGCTGGCGGCAGACAATGAGCAGTTCTTC. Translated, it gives CASSPRLAADNEQFF.

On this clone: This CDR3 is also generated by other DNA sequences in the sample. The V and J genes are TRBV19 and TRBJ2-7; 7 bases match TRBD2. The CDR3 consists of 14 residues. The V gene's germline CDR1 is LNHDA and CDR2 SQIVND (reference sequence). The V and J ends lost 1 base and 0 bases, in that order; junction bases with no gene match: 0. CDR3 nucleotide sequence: TGTGCCAGTAGTATAGGCGGGAGCTCCTACGAGCAGTACTTC. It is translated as CASSIGGSSYEQYF.

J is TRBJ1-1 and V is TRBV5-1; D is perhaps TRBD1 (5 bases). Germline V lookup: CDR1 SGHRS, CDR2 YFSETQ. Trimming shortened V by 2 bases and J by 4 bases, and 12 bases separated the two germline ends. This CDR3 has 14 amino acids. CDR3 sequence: CASSFTLGGTEAFF. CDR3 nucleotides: TGCGCCAGCAGCTTTACCCTGGGGGGCACTGAAGCTTTCTTT. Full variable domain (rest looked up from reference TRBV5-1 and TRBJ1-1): KAGVTQTPRYLIKTRGQQVTLSCSPISGHRSVSWYQQTPGQGLQFLFEYFSETQRNKGNFPGRFSGRQFSNSRSEMNVSTLELGDSALYLCASSFTLGGTEAFFGQGTRLTVV.

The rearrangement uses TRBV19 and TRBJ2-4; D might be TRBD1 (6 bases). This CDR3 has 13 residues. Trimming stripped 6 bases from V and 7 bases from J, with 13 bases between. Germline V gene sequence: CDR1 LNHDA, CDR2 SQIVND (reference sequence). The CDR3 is CASSTLQGNIQYF. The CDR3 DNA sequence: TGTGCCAGTAGCACCCTACAGGGCAACATTCAGTACTTC.

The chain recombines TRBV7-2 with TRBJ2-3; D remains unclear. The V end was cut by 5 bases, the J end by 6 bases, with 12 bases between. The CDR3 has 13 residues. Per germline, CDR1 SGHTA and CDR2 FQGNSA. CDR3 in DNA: TGTGCCAGCAGCACAGACCTTACGGATACGCAGTATTTT. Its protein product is CASSTDLTDTQYF.

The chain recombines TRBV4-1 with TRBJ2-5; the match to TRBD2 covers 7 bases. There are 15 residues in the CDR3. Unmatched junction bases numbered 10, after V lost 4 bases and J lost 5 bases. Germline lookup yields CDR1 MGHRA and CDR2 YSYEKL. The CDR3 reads CASSPREAGLETQYF. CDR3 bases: TGCGCCAGCAGCCCCCGGGAGGCAGGGCTGGAGACCCAGTACTTC.

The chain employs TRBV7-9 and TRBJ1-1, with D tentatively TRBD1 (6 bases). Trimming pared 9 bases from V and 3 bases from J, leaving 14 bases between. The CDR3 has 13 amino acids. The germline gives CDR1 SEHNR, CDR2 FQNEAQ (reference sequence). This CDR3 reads CASAPGQHTEAFF. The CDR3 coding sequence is TGTGCCAGTGCCCCTGGACAGCACACTGAAGCTTTCTTT.

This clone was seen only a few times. In DNA, the CDR3 is TGCGCCAGCAGCCCGGACAGGGGAGCCACCGGGGAGCTGTTTTTT. As protein: CASSPDRGATGELFF. The rearrangement uses TRBV5-1 and TRBJ2-2; 9 positions agree with TRBD1. The germline V gene has CDR1 SGHRS and CDR2 YFSETQ. This CDR3 contains 15 residues. V dropped 4 bases and J dropped 4; count of bases not matched to a gene: 5.

The CDR3 DNA reads as TGTGCCAGCAGCTTGGTCGGACCGTACAGAGAAGCTTTCTTT. The encoded protein is CASSLVGPYREAFF. The chain uses TRBV5-6 and TRBJ1-1; the D is unclear. V gave up 0 bases and J gave up 8 bases, with 14 bases separating them. Germline loops: CDR1 SGHDT, CDR2 YYEEEE. The CDR3 is 14 residues long.

The CDR3 sequence is CAWSVPDSPNGDSPLHF. In DNA, the CDR3 is TGTGCCTGGAGTGTCCCCGACAGCCCCAATGGGGATTCACCCCTCCACTTT. V and J are TRBV30 and TRBJ1-6; tentatively, D is TRBD1 (5 bases). CDR3 size: 17 residues. V shed 0 bases and J shed 8 bases, with 20 bases lying between them. Germline V CDR1 and CDR2: GTSNPN, SVGIG (reference sequence).

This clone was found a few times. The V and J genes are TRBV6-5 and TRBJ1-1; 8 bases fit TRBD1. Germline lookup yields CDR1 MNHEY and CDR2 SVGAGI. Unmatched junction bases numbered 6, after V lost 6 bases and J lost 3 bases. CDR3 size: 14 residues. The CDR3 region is CASRPPGQDTEAFF. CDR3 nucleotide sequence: TGTGCCAGCAGACCACCGGGACAGGACACTGAAGCTTTCTTT.

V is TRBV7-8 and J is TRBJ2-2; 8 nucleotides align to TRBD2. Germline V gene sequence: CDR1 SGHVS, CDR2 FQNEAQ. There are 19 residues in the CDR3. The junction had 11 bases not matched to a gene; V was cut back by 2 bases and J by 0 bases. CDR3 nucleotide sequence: TGTGCCAGCAGCTTATTCATTATCCCTAGCGGGTCGAACACCGGGGAGCTGTTTTTT. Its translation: CASSLFIIPSGSNTGELFF.

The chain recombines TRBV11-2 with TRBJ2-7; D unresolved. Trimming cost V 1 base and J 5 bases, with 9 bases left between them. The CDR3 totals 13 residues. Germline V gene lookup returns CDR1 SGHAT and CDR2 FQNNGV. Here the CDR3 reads CASSLGRLDEQYF. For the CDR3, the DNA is TGTGCCAGCAGCTTAGGCAGGTTGGACGAGCAGTACTTC.

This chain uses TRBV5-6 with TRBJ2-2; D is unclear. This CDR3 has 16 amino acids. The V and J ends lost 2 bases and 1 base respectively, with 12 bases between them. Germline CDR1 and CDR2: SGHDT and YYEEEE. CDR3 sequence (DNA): TGTGCCAGCAGCTTAACCGGGCCTTGGAACACCGGGGAGCTGTTTTTT. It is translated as CASSLTGPWNTGELFF.

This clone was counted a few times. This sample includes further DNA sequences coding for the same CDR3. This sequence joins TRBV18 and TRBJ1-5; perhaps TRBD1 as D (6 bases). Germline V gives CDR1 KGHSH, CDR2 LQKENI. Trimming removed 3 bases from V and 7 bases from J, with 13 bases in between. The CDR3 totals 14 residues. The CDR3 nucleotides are TGTGCCAGCTCACCCCCAGGGGCTGGGCAGCCCCAGCATTTT. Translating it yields CASSPPGAGQPQHF.

The CDR3 loop is CATSTRTGGSAEQYF. The CDR3 DNA follows: TGTGCCACCAGCACCCGGACAGGGGGGTCCGCCGAGCAGTACTTC. The chain uses TRBV15 and TRBJ2-7; 10 bases are a match to TRBD1. The CDR3 has 15 residues. The V and J ends lost 4 bases and 6 bases, in that order; junction bases with no gene match: 9. Germline CDR1 LNHNV, CDR2 YYDKDF (reference sequence).

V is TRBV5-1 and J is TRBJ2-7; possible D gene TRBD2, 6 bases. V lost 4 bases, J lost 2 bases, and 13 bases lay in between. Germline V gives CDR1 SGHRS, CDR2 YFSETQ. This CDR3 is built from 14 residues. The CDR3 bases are TGCGCCAGCAGCACAGGAGGGAACCCCTACGAGCAGTACTTC. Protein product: CASSTGGNPYEQYF.

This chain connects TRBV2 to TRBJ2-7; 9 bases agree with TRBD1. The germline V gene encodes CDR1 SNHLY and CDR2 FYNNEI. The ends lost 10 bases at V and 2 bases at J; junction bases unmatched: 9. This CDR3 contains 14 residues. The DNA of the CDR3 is TGTGCCACCCACAGGGGGCTCTCCCCCTACGAGCAGTACTTC. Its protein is CATHRGLSPYEQYF.

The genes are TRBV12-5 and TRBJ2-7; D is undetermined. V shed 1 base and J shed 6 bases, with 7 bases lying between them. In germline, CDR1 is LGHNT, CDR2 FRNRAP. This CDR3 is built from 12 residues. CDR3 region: CASGLGHGEQYF. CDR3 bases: TGTGCTAGTGGTTTGGGACATGGCGAGCAGTACTTC.

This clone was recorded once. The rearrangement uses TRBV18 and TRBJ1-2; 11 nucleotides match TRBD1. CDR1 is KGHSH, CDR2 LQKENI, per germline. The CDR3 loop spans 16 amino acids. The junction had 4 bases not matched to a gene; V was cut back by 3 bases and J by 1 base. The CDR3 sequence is CASSPGQGDLNYGYTF. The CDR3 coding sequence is TGTGCCAGCTCACCGGGACAGGGGGACCTTAACTATGGCTACACCTTC.

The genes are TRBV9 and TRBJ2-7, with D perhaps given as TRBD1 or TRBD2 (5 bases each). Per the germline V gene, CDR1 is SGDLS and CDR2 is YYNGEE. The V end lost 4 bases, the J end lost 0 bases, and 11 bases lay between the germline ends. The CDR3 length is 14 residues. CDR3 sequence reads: CASSRGPPSYEQYF. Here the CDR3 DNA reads TGTGCCAGCAGCCGGGGACCTCCCTCCTACGAGCAGTACTTC.

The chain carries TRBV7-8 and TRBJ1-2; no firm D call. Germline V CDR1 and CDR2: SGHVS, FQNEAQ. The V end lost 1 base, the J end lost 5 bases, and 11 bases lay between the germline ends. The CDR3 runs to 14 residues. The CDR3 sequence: CASSLESRNYGYTF. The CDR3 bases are TGTGCCAGCAGCTTAGAGTCGAGGAATTATGGCTACACCTTC.

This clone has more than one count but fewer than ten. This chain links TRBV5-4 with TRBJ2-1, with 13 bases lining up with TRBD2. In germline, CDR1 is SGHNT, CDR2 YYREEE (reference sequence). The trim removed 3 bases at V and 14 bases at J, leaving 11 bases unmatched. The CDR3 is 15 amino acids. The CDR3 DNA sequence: TGTGCCAGCAGCTCGACTAGCGGGAGGCACCGGGAGGAGTTCTTC. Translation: CASSSTSGRHREEFF.